This TCR beta chain was captured in a study of identical twins. General study points: Excess sharing between twins was weaker in beta out-of-frame sequences. Twin-shared out-of-frame alpha sequences showed excess low generation probability.

This clonotype was observed many times. What it recognizes is unknown. Template switching supplied a universal primer site; unique molecular identifiers were carried on the cDNA. Using its own MiXCR run on the 5' RACE reads, TCRdb lists one record per CDR3 protein. Altogether a few hundred thousand distinct CDR3 sequences are present, 10% to 13% being singletons, with the ten largest covering 10%. This sequence originates from a man aged 45-60 years in good health. Sequencing was done on a sample of memory T cells sorted from blood.

The CDR3 reads CASSPETINYGYTF. CDR3 DNA sequence: TGTGCCAGCAGCCCTGAGACCATTAACTATGGCTACACCTTC. The V and J genes are TRBV7-8 and TRBJ1-2, with no clear D. Deletions cut 5 bases from V and 1 base from J, with 11 bases between. Germline V gives CDR1 SGHVS, CDR2 FQNEAQ. The CDR3 has 14 amino acids.